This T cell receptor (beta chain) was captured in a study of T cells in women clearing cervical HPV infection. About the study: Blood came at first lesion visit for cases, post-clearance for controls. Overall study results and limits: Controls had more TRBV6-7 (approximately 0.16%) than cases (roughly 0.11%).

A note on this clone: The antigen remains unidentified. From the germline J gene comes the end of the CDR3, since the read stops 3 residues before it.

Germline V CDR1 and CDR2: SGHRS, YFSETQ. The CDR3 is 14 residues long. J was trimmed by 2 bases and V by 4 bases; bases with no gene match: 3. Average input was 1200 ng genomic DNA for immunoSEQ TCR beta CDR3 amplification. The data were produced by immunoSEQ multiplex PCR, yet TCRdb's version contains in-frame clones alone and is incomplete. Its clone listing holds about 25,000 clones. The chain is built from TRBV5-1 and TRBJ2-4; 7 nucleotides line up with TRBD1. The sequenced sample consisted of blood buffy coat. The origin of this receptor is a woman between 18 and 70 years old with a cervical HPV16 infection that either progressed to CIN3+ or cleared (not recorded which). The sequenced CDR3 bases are TGCGCCAGCAGCATACAGGGGACCAAAAACATT. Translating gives CASSIQGTKNI. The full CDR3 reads CASSIQGTKNIQYF.